This T cell receptor beta chain was captured in a study of blood T cell repertoires in COVID-19. Study information: Acute-phase and convalescent COVID-19 samples originated in the United States, Italy and Spain. T cells, B-cell-depleted T cells, or PBMCs provided the cDNA or gDNA that served as material.

As processed by the authors: Estimated nucleated cell counts came from reference gene primer amplification. The protocol was immunoSEQ multiplex PCR, while the TCRdb copy is restricted to in-frame clones and leaves out a portion. The D gene and trimming were derived from the DNA, and the V and J assignments and clone size from that table. This repertoire shows about 360,000 clones, approximately 80% found once; its top ten account for about 1.2%. Between the trimmed V and J ends, which lost 8 bases and 3 bases, there was a span of 11 bases. Looked up from germline, CDR1 is WNHNN and CDR2 is SYGVQD (reference sequence). The length of the CDR3 is 13 residues.

This receptor was taken from a human donor with acute or convalescent COVID-19. The donor label of this sample is uncertain. This chain uses TRBV10-1 with TRBJ1-5; TRBD1 is a possible D gene (6 bases). The source material was peripheral blood. The CDR3 reads CASPDSDNQPQHF. CDR3 bases: TGCGCCAGCCCGGACAGCGACAATCAGCCCCAGCATTTT.